The TCR beta chain described here comes from a study of Ad26.COV2.S vaccination and SARS-CoV-2 variants (dated by TCRdb to about 2021). As for the study more broadly: Donors in the vaccine arm were drawn from COV1001, a multicentre, randomized, double-blind, placebo-controlled phase I-IIa trial testing Ad26.COV2.S in healthy adults. Ad26.COV2.S was given intramuscularly at 5x10^10 or 1x10^11 viral particles, as a single shot or as two shots 56 days apart. TCRbeta repertoire sequencing was used to assess the specificity and breadth of SARS-CoV-2-reactive T cell receptors after Ad26.COV2.S vaccination. A total of some 30 samples were included in the TCR-sequenced set, comprising about 20 Ad26.COV2.S vaccine recipients, 5 placebo recipients and 8 SARS-CoV-2 convalescent individuals. Trial participants were randomized into five groups of five, in which low-dose or high-dose Ad26.COV2.S was given once or twice, or placebo was given on both occasions. Investigators remained blinded to trial group allocation during experiments and outcome assessment. Paper-wide results and their limitations: The study lacked the statistical power to compare responses across vaccine doses or regimens. The authors noted that total T cell responses may have been underestimated by the TCR breadth and depth analyses. Compared with placebo recipients, Ad26.COV2.S recipients showed higher spike-specific TCR breadth (P = 0.0014). After vaccination, spike-specific CD8+ and CD4+ T cell responses were reported to show substantial breadth. Vaccine and placebo recipients had comparable non-spike TCR breadth, which fits with the vaccine containing only spike.

Deletion took 3 bases off V and 7 bases off J, with a span of 10 bases between the germline ends. The CDR3 covers 14 residues, taking in both the cysteine and the phenylalanine. The entry retains the CDR3 DNA only, 42 bases that are in frame from base 1. In the germline V gene (reference sequence), CDR1 corresponds to MNHEY and CDR2 to SMNVEV. Comments on this clone: Its antigen remains undetermined. No base quality information exists; no much larger clone differs at one position.

The sample's treatment or condition label, in plain terms: about 20 received Ad26.COV2.S at low or high dose, single or two shots; roughly five received placebo; per-sample allocation not given. For vaccine and placebo recipients, the sequenced repertoires came from samples collected on day 63 after the first injection. In Cohort 1b, about 27 adults aged 18-55 years were enrolled at a single site in Boston, USA, between 29 July and 7 August 2020. As a vaccine, Ad26.COV2.S was a replication-incompetent adenovirus type 26 vector that expressed a prefusion-stabilized SARS-CoV-2 spike protein derived from the original Wuhan strain. TCRbeta CDR3 regions were sequenced with the immunoSEQ Assay. After extraction, genomic DNA underwent amplification by bias-controlled multiplex PCR, followed by high-throughput sequencing. The paper's data handling went like this. To quantify the absolute abundance of each unique TCRbeta CDR3 region, sequences were collapsed and filtered. T cell fraction was estimated by normalizing TCRbeta template counts to usable DNA, with usable DNA measured through amplification of reference genes found in all nucleated cells. Repertoire TCRs were annotated as SARS-CoV-2-specific by exact matching of V gene, CDR3 amino acid sequence and J gene to a known reactive TCR set. The reference SARS-CoV-2 TCR set came from MIRA and was filtered for enrichment in COVID-19-positive ImmuneCODE repertoires, removing public or cross-reactive TCRs. Using the MIRA antigens, annotated TCRs were further analysed by specific ORF or by position within an ORF. Depth was the summed frequency of annotated unique rearrangements, while breadth was defined as annotated unique rearrangements over total unique productive rearrangements. Two-sided Wilcoxon rank-sum tests were used to compare TCR breadth between groups. TCRdb carries this immuneACCESS record with in-frame sequences only. Its versions omit some clonotypes, under half of them owing to an unresolved V gene in the studies checked, with the rest unexplained. For V, J and clone size, that table is used; D and trimming come from the DNA. Across this sample there are around 320,000 clones, with 85% to 90% seen only once. Together, the top ten hold approximately 2% of the sample.

The chain is made from TRBV27 and TRBJ1-6; there is no confident call for the D gene. Sample: peripheral blood, taken in a trial of Ad26.COV2.S vaccine versus placebo. The sequence was obtained from a person between 18 and 65 years old who received the Ad26.COV2.S COVID-19 vaccine or a placebo. The CDR3: CASSLQRPNSPLHF. The base sequence is TGTGCCAGCAGTTTGCAACGGCCGAATTCACCCCTCCACTTT.